The following is a TCR beta chain sequence with its context. Diagnoses used clinical symptoms, serum thyroxine and TRAb, thyroid ultrasound and orbital computed tomography. Fresh 10 ml peripheral blood yielded PBMCs. This sample is drawn from a study of T cells in Graves' hyperthyroidism and ophthalmopathy. Amplification of TCR beta CDR3 regions used RNA as the template. First-round RT-PCR with HTBI primers amplified the TCR CDR3 region. TCRdb ran MiXCR on the multiplex PCR reads and lists one entry per CDR3 protein. The data show around 700,000 distinct CDR3 sequences, over 15% seen once. This TCR was recovered from a woman between 45 and 65 years old with Graves' hyperthyroidism that later progressed to Graves' ophthalmopathy. Source material: blood.

The DNA of the CDR3 is TGCGCCAGCAGCCAAGATAGGGGGGGCGGGGATCAGCCCCAGCATTTT. This translates into CASSQDRGGGDQPQHF. The V and J genes are TRBV4-1 and TRBJ1-5, with a weak D call TRBD1 (6 bases). Germline loops: CDR1 MGHRA, CDR2 YSYEKL. Trimming took off 0 bases at V and 5 bases at J, with 14 bases between the two ends. CDR3 length equals 16 residues.